The sequence of this T cell receptor beta chain was determined in a study of blood T cell repertoires in COVID-19. The CDR3 spans 13 residues. Trimming removed 6 bases at V and 13 bases at J, with 18 bases between. This table comes from immunoSEQ multiplex PCR, and its TCRdb copy is limited to in-frame clones, with some not included. The profile shows 220,000 or so clones, about four fifths of them singletons. The TCR originated in a woman in her forties who had recovered from COVID-19. Specimen: PBMCs or T cells enriched from blood (not recorded which). J is TRBJ2-2 and V is TRBV12-3 or TRBV12-4; D is possibly TRBD2 (6 bases). The CDR3 nucleotides are TGTGCCAGCAGACGGACGGGAGTGGAGGGGCTGTTTTTT. Its translation is CASRRTGVEGLFF.